These 27 T cell receptor beta chains were all obtained from the same sample, sequenced in a study of blood T cell repertoires in COVID-19. Clones were sequenced by immunoSEQ multiplex PCR, and TCRdb holds only the in-frame ones, with some missing. The table records fewer than 450,000 clones, 85% to 90% of them present only once. The sample was peripheral blood. Receptors originate from an older woman with COVID-19, enrolled during active disease.

This chain joins TRBV28 and TRBJ1-3, with TRBD1 matching over 8 bases. This CDR3 has 14 residues. After removal of 5 bases from V and 3 bases from J, the junction contained 3 bases not matched to a gene. Germline loops: CDR1 MDHEN, CDR2 SYDVKM. Here the CDR3 reads CASSIRGLGNTIYF. CDR3 DNA: TGTGCCAGCAGTATCAGGGGGCTTGGAAACACCATATATTTT. Full variable domain (missing parts from reference TRBV28 and TRBJ1-3): DVKVTQSSRYLVKRTGEKVFLECVQDMDHENMFWYRQDPGLGLRLIYFSYDVKMKEKGDIPEGYSVSREKKERFSLILESASTNQTSMYLCASSIRGLGNTIYFGEGSWLTVV.

This chain joins TRBV7-2 and TRBJ2-1, with 7 bases matching TRBD2. Germline loops: CDR1 SGHTA, CDR2 FQGNSA. V dropped 7 bases and J dropped 9; count of bases not matched to a gene: 6. CDR3 length: 12 amino acids. Here the CDR3 reads CASILGGSEQFF. CDR3 coding DNA: TGTGCCAGCATCCTCGGGGGGAGTGAGCAGTTCTTC.

The chain recombines TRBV7-2 with TRBJ1-1; 7 nucleotides match TRBD1. The ends lost 4 bases at V and 3 bases at J; junction bases unmatched: 2. CDR3 size: 13 residues. Germline V gene data show CDR1 as SGHTA and CDR2 as FQGNSA. CDR3: CASSSQGDTEAFF. CDR3 bases: TGTGCCAGCAGCTCCCAGGGGGACACTGAAGCTTTCTTT.

Turning to this clone: The sample has other DNA sequences that encode this CDR3 too. J is TRBJ2-3 and V is TRBV5-1; TRBD2 aligns across 9 bases. The trim removed 0 bases at V and 3 bases at J, leaving 5 bases unmatched. In germline, CDR1 is SGHRS, CDR2 YFSETQ. The CDR3 is 16 residues long. The CDR3 coding sequence is TGCGCCAGCAGCTTGGCCTCTCTAGCGGGGACAGATACGCAGTATTTT. Protein: CASSLASLAGTDTQYF.

This chain's CDR3 is CASSVEGVNTGELFF. As DNA, the CDR3 is TGTGCCAGCAGCGTAGAAGGGGTGAACACCGGGGAGCTGTTTTTT. The rearrangement links TRBV9 to TRBJ2-2, with a possible D match to TRBD1 (5 bases). Trimming took off 0 bases at V and 1 base at J, with 7 bases between the two ends. Germline V gives CDR1 SGDLS, CDR2 YYNGEE. The CDR3 runs 15 residues.

The rearrangement links TRBV7-8 to TRBJ2-7; D gene unclear. Per the germline V gene, CDR1 is SGHVS and CDR2 is FQNEAQ. Trimming took 10 bases from V and 5 from J, leaving 12 bases between them. CDR3 length: 11 residues. The CDR3 DNA follows: TGTGCCATCCGAACCGGTGACGAGCAGTACTTC. It encodes CAIRTGDEQYF.

The V call is TRBV6-5, the J call TRBJ2-5; D perhaps matches TRBD1 (5 bases). CDR1 and CDR2 from the germline V gene are MNHEY and SVGAGI. The CDR3 is 15 residues long. V lost 4 bases and J 1 base, leaving 13 bases between the germline ends. CDR3 bases: TGTGCCAGCAGTTCAGACGACAGCCTCCAAGAGACCCAGTACTTC. It specifies CASSSDDSLQETQYF.

V is TRBV30 and J is TRBJ1-5, with TRBD1 identical over 8 bases. With 0 bases clipped from V and 0 bases from J, the junction kept 4 bases outside the gene matches. There are 16 residues in the CDR3. The germline gives CDR1 GTSNPN, CDR2 SVGIG (reference sequence). CDR3 sequence: CAWSVTGGDSNQPQHF. The CDR3 nucleotides read TGTGCCTGGAGTGTAACAGGGGGGGATAGCAATCAGCCCCAGCATTTT.

The CDR3 DNA follows: TGTGCCAGCTCATCCGGGACAGGGAAGAACACTGAAGCTTTCTTT. Residues: CASSSGTGKNTEAFF. V gene TRBV18 combines with J gene TRBJ1-1; 9 nucleotides agree with TRBD1. Trimming cost V 5 bases and J 1 base; bases outside gene matches: 5. Germline CDR1 is KGHSH and CDR2 is LQKENI. This CDR3 has 15 amino acids.

This chain links TRBV5-1 with TRBJ1-2; D is unresolved. CDR1 is SGHRS, CDR2 YFSETQ, per germline. The CDR3 runs to 13 residues. With 0 bases removed from V and 5 bases from J, the gap between germline ends came to 8 bases. In DNA form, the CDR3 reads TGCGCCAGCAGCTTGGAGCCTATTTATGGCTACACCTTC. Translating gives CASSLEPIYGYTF.

The J gene is TRBJ1-2, the V gene TRBV3-1 (or the pseudogene TRBV3-2); unclear D gene. The CDR3 has 13 amino acids. Germline CDR1 LGHDT, CDR2 YNNKEL (reference sequence). V lost 0 bases and J lost 7, with 9 bases in between. The CDR3 DNA sequence: TGTGCCAGCAGCCAAGATCGACGGGGTGGCTACACCTTC. It encodes CASSQDRRGGYTF.

The chain combines TRBV10-3 with TRBJ2-7; TRBD1 matches 9 bases. The CDR3 covers 13 residues. V shed 10 bases, J shed 3 bases, and the junction held 7 bases outside the gene matches. Germline CDR1 ENHRY, CDR2 SYGVKD. CDR3: CASRDRAVYEQYF. Written as DNA, the CDR3 is TGTGCCAGCCGGGACAGGGCGGTCTACGAGCAGTACTTC.

The chain couples TRBV4-1 to TRBJ2-7, with TRBD2 as a possible D gene (5 bases). Between the trimmed V and J ends, which lost 4 bases and 0 bases, there was a span of 10 bases. This CDR3 is 14 amino acids long. The germline V gene has CDR1 MGHRA and CDR2 YSYEKL. This chain's CDR3 is CASSLTGSSYEQYF. The CDR3 bases are TGCGCCAGCAGCCTAACGGGGAGCTCCTACGAGCAGTACTTC.

The gene calls are TRBV27 and TRBJ2-7; 9 bases are shared with TRBD1. The CDR3 contains 15 residues. The germline CDR1 and CDR2 sequences are MNHEY and SMNVEV (reference sequence). The V segment lost 6 bases and the J segment 4 bases; nucleotides outside the gene matches: 10. CDR3 residues: CASSSPGTGTYEQYF. CDR3 in DNA: TGTGCCAGCAGCTCCCCCGGGACAGGGACATACGAGCAGTACTTC.

The genes are TRBV27 and TRBJ1-2, with 9 bases that match TRBD1. Losses at the gene ends were 0 bases for V and 4 bases for J; bases not matched to a gene: 6. There are 16 residues in the CDR3. Germline lookup yields CDR1 MNHEY and CDR2 SMNVEV (reference sequence). In DNA, the CDR3 is TGTGCCAGCAGTTTATCCTCCGGGACAGGGTCCTATGGCTACACCTTC. Translation gives CASSLSSGTGSYGYTF.

The CDR3 bases are TGTGCCAGCTCACCAACGGGAGTAGCGACTGAAGCTTTCTTT. This translates into CASSPTGVATEAFF. The chain has TRBV18 and TRBJ1-1; no definite D call. Germline CDR1 is KGHSH and CDR2 is LQKENI. CDR3 length: 14 amino acids. The V end was cut by 2 bases, the J end by 5 bases, with 12 bases between.

The rearrangement uses TRBV9 and TRBJ1-2; unclear D gene. The CDR3 has 12 residues. V dropped 2 bases and J dropped 2 bases, with 4 bases sitting between them. Germline V gene data show CDR1 as SGDLS and CDR2 as YYNGEE. DNA of the CDR3: TGTGCCAGCAGCGTCCAGAACTATGGCTACACCTTC. It is translated as CASSVQNYGYTF.

V is TRBV7-9 and J is TRBJ1-2; tentative D call: TRBD1 (6 bases). Germline V CDR1 and CDR2: SEHNR, FQNEAQ (reference sequence). The CDR3 runs 14 residues. The germline V and J ends were trimmed by 4 bases and 4 bases, with 13 bases remaining between them. The CDR3, as DNA: TGTGCCAGCAGCTCGGCACAGGGAGTCTATGGCTACACCTTC. Translation gives CASSSAQGVYGYTF.

The chain has TRBV7-9 and TRBJ2-7; TRBD1 matches 9 bases. Germline CDR1 is SEHNR and CDR2 is FQNEAQ (reference sequence). CDR3 length: 15 amino acids. After removal of 1 base from V and 3 bases from J, the junction contained 4 bases not matched to a gene. In nucleotides, the CDR3 is TGTGCCAGCAGCTTAGAAGGACAGGGGATCTACGAGCAGTACTTC. Translating it yields CASSLEGQGIYEQYF.

The chain links TRBV19 to TRBJ1-1; 9 bases fit TRBD1. Trimming cost V 5 bases and J 6 bases; bases outside gene matches: 10. The CDR3 runs 15 residues. Germline V gives CDR1 LNHDA, CDR2 SQIVND (reference sequence). CDR3 bases: TGTGCCAGTAGTTGGTGGACAGGGGCACACGCTGAAGCTTTCTTT. Residues: CASSWWTGAHAEAFF.

In nucleotides, the CDR3 is TGCGCCAGCAGGGCCGGGACAGGGGCCTACGAGCAGTACTTC. Translation gives CASRAGTGAYEQYF. The chain is built from TRBV5-1 and TRBJ2-7; 10 nucleotides align to TRBD1. CDR3 length: 14 amino acids. Germline trimming cut 5 bases from V and 2 bases from J; bases unmatched to any gene: 4. CDR1 and CDR2 from the germline V gene are SGHRS and YFSETQ.

The sample holds a few counts of this clone. V is TRBV5-8 and J is TRBJ2-1; the match to TRBD2 covers 9 bases. The CDR3 covers 17 residues. Germline CDR1 and CDR2: SGHTS and YDEGEE. The V segment lost 3 bases and the J segment 6 bases; nucleotides outside the gene matches: 13. The CDR3 bases are TGTGCCAGCAGCTCTCTTGCGGGGGGGCCCATCGGCAATGAGCAGTTCTTC. It translates to CASSSLAGGPIGNEQFF.

This chain connects TRBV7-8 to TRBJ1-2; 8 nucleotides agree with TRBD1. With V trimmed by 5 bases and J by 4 bases, 9 bases remained unmatched. Looked up from germline, CDR1 is SGHVS and CDR2 is FQNEAQ. CDR3 length: 15 amino acids. The CDR3 sequence is CASSTRDRMSYGYTF. The CDR3 coding sequence is TGTGCCAGCAGCACCCGGGACAGGATGTCCTATGGCTACACCTTC.

The CDR3 loop is CASLSQGASGVSGYTF. Written as DNA, the CDR3 is TGTGCCAGCCTATCACAGGGGGCTTCAGGGGTTAGTGGCTACACCTTC. The genes are TRBV2 and TRBJ1-2; 9 bases fit TRBD1. The CDR3 is made up of 16 amino acids. Germline CDR1 and CDR2: SNHLY and FYNNEI. The V and J ends lost 8 bases and 7 bases, in that order; junction bases with no gene match: 17.

The chain uses TRBV7-2 and TRBJ1-5, with TRBD1 identical over 7 bases. The germline V gene has CDR1 SGHTA and CDR2 FQGNSA. V shed 8 bases, J shed 7 bases, and the junction held 8 bases outside the gene matches. The CDR3 contains 13 residues. In DNA, the CDR3 is TGTGCCAGCTCGACAGGGCTTTTGCAGCCCCAGCATTTT. Translating it yields CASSTGLLQPQHF.

This chain connects TRBV7-2 to TRBJ2-3; TRBD2 might be the D (6 bases). The CDR3 covers 14 residues. Germline V lookup: CDR1 SGHTA, CDR2 FQGNSA. V was trimmed by 4 bases and J by 6 bases, leaving 14 bases between them. This CDR3 is CASSYAGQTDTQYF. CDR3 sequence (DNA): TGTGCCAGCAGCTACGCGGGGCAGACGGATACGCAGTATTTT.

The chain combines TRBV14 with TRBJ1-6; D uncertain. CDR1 is SGHDN, CDR2 FVKESK, per germline. The CDR3 extends over 15 amino acids. V lost 3 bases and J lost 8, with 14 bases in between. Here the CDR3 DNA reads TGTGCCAGCAGCCAGGTCCAAGGTGGAGATTCACCCCTCCACTTT. Residues: CASSQVQGGDSPLHF.